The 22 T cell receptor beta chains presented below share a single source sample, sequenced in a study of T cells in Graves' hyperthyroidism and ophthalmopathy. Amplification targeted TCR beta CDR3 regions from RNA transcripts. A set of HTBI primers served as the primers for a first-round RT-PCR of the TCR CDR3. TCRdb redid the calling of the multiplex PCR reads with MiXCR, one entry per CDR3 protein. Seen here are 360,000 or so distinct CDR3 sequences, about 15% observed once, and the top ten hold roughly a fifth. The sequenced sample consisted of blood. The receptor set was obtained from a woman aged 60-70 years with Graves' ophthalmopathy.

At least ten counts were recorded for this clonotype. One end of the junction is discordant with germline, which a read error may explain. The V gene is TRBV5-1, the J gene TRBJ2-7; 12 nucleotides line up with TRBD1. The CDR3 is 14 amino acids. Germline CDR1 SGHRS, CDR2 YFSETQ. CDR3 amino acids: CASSPGTGGHEQYF. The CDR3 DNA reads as TGTGCCAGCTCACCAGGGACAGGGGGCCACGAGCAGTACTTC.

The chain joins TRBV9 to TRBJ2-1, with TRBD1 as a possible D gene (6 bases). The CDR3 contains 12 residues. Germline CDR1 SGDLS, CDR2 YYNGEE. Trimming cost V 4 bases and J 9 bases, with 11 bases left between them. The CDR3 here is CASSQGTSEQFF. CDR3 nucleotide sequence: TGTGCCAGCAGCCAGGGGACGTCTGAGCAGTTCTTC.

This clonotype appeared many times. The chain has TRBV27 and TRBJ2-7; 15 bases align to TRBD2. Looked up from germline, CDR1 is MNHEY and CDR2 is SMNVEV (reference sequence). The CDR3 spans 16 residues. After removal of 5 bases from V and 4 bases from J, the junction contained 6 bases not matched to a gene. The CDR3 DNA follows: TGTGCCAGCAGTACTGGGACTAGCGGGAGGAGTTACGAGCAGTACTTC. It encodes CASSTGTSGRSYEQYF.

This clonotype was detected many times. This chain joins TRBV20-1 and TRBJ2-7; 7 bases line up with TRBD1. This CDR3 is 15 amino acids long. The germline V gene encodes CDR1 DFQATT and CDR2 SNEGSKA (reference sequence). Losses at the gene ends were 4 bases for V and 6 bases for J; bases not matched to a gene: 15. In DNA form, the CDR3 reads TGCAGTGCTAACCAGTGGGGCGACAGGGCTGCCGAGCAGTACTTC. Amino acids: CSANQWGDRAAEQYF.

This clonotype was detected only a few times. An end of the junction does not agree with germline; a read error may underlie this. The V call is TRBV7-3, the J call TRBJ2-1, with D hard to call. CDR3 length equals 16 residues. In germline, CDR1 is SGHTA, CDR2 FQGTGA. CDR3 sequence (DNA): TGTGCCAGCAGCTTAGCACCTACTACCTCCTACAATGGGCAGTTCTTC. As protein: CASSLAPTTSYNGQFF.

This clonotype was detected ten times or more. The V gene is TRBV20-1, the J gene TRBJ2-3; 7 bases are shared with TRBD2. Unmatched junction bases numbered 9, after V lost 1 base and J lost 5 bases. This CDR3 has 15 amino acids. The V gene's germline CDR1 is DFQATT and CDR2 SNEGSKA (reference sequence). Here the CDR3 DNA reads TGCAGTGCTAGAGCGTTAACAGAGCGGGAAGATACGCAGTATTTT. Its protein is CSARALTEREDTQYF.

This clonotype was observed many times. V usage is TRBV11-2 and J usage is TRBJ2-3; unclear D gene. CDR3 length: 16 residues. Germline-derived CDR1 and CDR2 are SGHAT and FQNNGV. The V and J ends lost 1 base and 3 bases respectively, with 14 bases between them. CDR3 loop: CASSLVSRSLTDTQYF. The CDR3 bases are TGTGCCAGCAGCTTAGTTTCTCGGAGTTTAACAGATACGCAGTATTTT.

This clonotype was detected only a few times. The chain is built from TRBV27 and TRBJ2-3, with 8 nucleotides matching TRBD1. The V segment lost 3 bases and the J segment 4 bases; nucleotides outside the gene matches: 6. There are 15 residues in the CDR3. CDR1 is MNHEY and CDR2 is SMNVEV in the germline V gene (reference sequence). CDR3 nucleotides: TGTGCCAGCAGTTTGCGACAGGGGTTGGCAGATACGCAGTATTTT. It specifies CASSLRQGLADTQYF.

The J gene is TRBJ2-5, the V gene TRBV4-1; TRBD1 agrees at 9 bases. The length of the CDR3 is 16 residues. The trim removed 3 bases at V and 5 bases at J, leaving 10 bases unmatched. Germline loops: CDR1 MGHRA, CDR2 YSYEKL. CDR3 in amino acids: CASSHIPGQGGETQYF. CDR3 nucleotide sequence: TGCGCCAGCAGCCACATCCCGGGACAGGGAGGGGAGACCCAGTACTTC.

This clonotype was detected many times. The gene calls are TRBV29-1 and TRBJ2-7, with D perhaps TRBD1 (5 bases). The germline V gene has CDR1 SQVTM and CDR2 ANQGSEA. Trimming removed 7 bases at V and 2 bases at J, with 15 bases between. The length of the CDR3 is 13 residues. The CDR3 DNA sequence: TGCAGCGCAACCGTGGCAGGGCCCTACGAGCAGTACTTC. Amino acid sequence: CSATVAGPYEQYF.

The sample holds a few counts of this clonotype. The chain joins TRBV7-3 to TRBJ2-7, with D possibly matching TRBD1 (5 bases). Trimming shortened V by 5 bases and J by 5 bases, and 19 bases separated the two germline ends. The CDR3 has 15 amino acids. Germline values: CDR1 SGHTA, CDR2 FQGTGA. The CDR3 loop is CASSALPAGLDEQYF. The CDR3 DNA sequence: TGTGCCAGCAGCGCCCTCCCGGCAGGGCTGGACGAGCAGTACTTC. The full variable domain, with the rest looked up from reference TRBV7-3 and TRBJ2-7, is GAGVSQTPSNKVTEKGKYVELRCDPISGHTALYWYRQSLGQGPEFLIYFQGTGAADDSGLPNDRFFAVRPEGSVSTLKIQRTERGDSAVYLCASSALPAGLDEQYFGPGTRLTVT.

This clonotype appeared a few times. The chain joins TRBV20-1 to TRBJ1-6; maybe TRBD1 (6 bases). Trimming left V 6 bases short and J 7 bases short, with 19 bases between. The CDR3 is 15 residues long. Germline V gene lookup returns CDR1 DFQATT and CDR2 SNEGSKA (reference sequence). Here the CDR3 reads CSATRQAPGNSPLHF. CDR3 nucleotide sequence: TGCAGTGCCACGAGACAGGCGCCCGGCAATTCACCCCTCCACTTT.

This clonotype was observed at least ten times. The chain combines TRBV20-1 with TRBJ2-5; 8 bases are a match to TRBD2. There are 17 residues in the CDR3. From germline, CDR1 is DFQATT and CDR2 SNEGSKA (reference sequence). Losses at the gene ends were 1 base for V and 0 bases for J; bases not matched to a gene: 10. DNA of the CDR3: TGCAGTGCTAGAGGAACTTCCCGGGGGGGGTACCAAGAGACCCAGTACTTC. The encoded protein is CSARGTSRGGYQETQYF.

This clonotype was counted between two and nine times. The DNA of the CDR3 is TGTGCCAGCTCACCTCTCCGGGACGGAGAGCAGTTCTTC. It translates to CASSPLRDGEQFF. The chain recombines TRBV18 with TRBJ2-1, with D perhaps given as TRBD1 or TRBD2 (5 bases each). The CDR3 spans 13 residues. Trimming shortened V by 3 bases and J by 10 bases, and 13 bases separated the two germline ends. Per germline, CDR1 KGHSH and CDR2 LQKENI.

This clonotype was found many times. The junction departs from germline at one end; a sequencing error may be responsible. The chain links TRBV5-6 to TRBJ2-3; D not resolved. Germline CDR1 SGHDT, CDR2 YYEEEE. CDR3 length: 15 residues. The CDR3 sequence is CASSLTSDRTYTQYF. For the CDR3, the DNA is TGTGCCAGCAGCTTAACGAGCGACCGCACATATACGCAGTATTTT.

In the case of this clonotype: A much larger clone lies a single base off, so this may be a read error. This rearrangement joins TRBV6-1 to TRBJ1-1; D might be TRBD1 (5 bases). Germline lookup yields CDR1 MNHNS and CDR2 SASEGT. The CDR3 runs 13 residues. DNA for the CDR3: TGTACCAGCAGTGAAGACGGCTACAGGGAAGCTTTCTTT. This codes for CTSSEDGYREAFF.

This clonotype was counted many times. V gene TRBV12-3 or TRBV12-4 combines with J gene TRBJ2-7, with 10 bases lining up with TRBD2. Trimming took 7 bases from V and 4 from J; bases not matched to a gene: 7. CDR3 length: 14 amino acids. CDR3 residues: CASTIAGGGYEQYF. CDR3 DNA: TGTGCCAGCACCATAGCGGGAGGAGGGTACGAGCAGTACTTC.

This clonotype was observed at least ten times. The CDR3 bases are TGTGCCAGCAGTTTACGCGGGTCCCACGGGGAGACCCAGTACTTC. Translating gives CASSLRGSHGETQYF. The chain has TRBV28 and TRBJ2-5; TRBD2 might be the D (5 bases). Germline CDR1 and CDR2: MDHEN and SYDVKM. The CDR3 extends over 15 amino acids. Trimming took 2 bases from V and 5 from J, leaving 15 bases between them.

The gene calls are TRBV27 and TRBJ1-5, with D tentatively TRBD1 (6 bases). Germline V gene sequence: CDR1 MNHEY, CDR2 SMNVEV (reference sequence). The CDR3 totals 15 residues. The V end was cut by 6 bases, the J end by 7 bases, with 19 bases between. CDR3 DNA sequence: TGTGCCAGCAGCCGCAGGGGACCGGGAGACCAGCCCCAGCATTTT. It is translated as CASSRRGPGDQPQHF.

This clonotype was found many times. In DNA form, the CDR3 reads TGTGCCAGCAGCTGGCTAGCGGGAGAAGGCAATGAGCAGTTCTTC. Its translation: CASSWLAGEGNEQFF. The rearrangement uses TRBV5-5 and TRBJ2-1, with TRBD2 matching 10 bases. This CDR3 region has 15 residues. V shed 3 bases, J shed 6 bases, and the junction held 6 bases outside the gene matches. Germline CDR1 SGHKS, CDR2 YYEKEE (reference sequence).

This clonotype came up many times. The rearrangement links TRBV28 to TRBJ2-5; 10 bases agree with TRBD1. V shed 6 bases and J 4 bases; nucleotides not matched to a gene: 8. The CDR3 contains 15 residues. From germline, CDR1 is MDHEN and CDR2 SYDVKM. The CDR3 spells CASSRGQGFLETQYF. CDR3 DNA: TGTGCCAGCAGCAGGGGACAGGGGTTCTTAGAGACCCAGTACTTC.

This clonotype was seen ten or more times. This CDR3 reads CASSVRPATNEKLFF. In nucleotides, the CDR3 is TGTGCCAGCAGCGTCCGGCCAGCAACTAATGAAAAACTGTTTTTT. The chain is built from TRBV9 and TRBJ1-4; D gene ambiguous. The CDR3 has 15 residues. CDR1 is SGDLS and CDR2 is YYNGEE in the germline V gene. Deletions cut 2 bases from V and 0 bases from J, with 8 bases between.